This T cell receptor beta chain comes out of a study of blood T cell repertoires in COVID-19. Study in general: There were acute and convalescent COVID-19 samples, and they came from the United States, Italy and Spain. The analysed material was cDNA or gDNA that came from T cells, B-cell-depleted T cells, or PBMCs.

CDR1 LGHNA and CDR2 YNFKEQ come from the germline V gene. J was trimmed by 0 bases and V by 4 bases; bases with no gene match: 9. The CDR3 sequence is 19 residues long. Per the original data handling: Estimates of nucleated cell counts were drawn from the amplification of reference gene primers. Libraries were prepared by immunoSEQ multiplex PCR; TCRdb keeps only in-frame clonotypes and omits some of them. D and trimming were read from the DNA, whereas the V and J calls and clone size are those reported in that table. Of under 300,000 clones listed, roughly 87% are singletons. The source of this sequence is a man in his 60s who had recovered from COVID-19. The chain links TRBV4-2 to TRBJ2-3, with 14 positions matching TRBD2. Sample: peripheral blood. The CDR3 DNA is TGTGCCAGCAGCCTGACTAGCGGGGGGGCGGGGCCTAGCACAGATACGCAGTATTTT. Its protein is CASSLTSGGAGPSTDTQYF.